The clone carrying this TCR beta chain was observed at least ten times. Its antigen remains unknown. In TCRdb, the RT-PCR reads were re-called with MiXCR into one record per CDR3 protein. Here the sample spans approximately 500,000 distinct CDR3 sequences, 10% to 15% being singletons. This CDR3 has 14 residues. J lost 0 bases, V lost 3 bases, and 4 bases had no gene match. Germline V lookup: CDR1 SQVTM, CDR2 ANQGSEA. The data are from a study of response to subunit inactivated influenza vaccine. Study findings and constraints: There was a suggestion from the authors that each seasonal influenza vaccination recruits few new T cells.

The chain employs TRBV29-1 and TRBJ2-7; TRBD2 matches at 8 bases. Sequenced material: PBMCs from blood, taken roughly 47 days after vaccination. The sequence derives from a man aged 50-59 years who received an inactivated influenza vaccine. In DNA form, the CDR3 reads TGCAGCGTTGATTTAGCGGGGAGCTCCTACGAGCAGTACTTC. Translated: CSVDLAGSSYEQYF.